The 20 T cell receptor beta chains presented below share a single source sample, sequenced in a study of metastatic and nonmetastatic thyroid tumors. From the PCR reads, TCRdb re-called clones with MiXCR. The table records some 83,000 clones, roughly an eighth of them present only once. There were no patients who had received any treatment before thyroid surgery. The specimen sequenced was tumor tissue. These receptors were taken from a female donor with papillary thyroid cancer or a benign thyroid nodule (not recorded which). Some clones in this sample may be carry-over from other donors' samples.

Worth noting for this clone: A much larger clone differs by one base, so this may be a read error. The chain joins TRBV12-3 or TRBV12-4 to TRBJ2-5; D perhaps matches TRBD2 (5 bases). The length of the CDR3 is 16 residues. The CDR3 nucleotides read TGTGCCAGCAGTTTAGGGGAGAATGGATTTGTAGAGAACCAGTACTTC. Protein product: CASSLGENGFVENQYF.

This clone was seen at least ten times. This chain joins TRBV10-1 and TRBJ2-2, with 8 bases fitting TRBD1. Trimming cost V 5 bases and J 9 bases; bases outside gene matches: 5. Germline V gives CDR1 WNHNN, CDR2 SYGVQD (reference sequence). The CDR3 consists of 13 residues. CDR3 protein: CASSSGTGRELFF. The CDR3 region has the DNA TGCGCCAGCAGTTCGGGGACAGGCAGGGAGCTGTTTTTT.

Points on this clone: This may stem from a read error, because a much larger clone lies one nucleotide away. The genes are TRBV9 and TRBJ2-1; TRBD2 agrees at 8 bases. There are 15 residues in the CDR3. The V gene end was trimmed by 0 bases and the J gene end by 7 bases; junction bases not matched to a gene: 6. Germline V lookup: CDR1 SGDLS, CDR2 YYNGEE. CDR3 region: CASSVAGGVVNEQFF. CDR3 in DNA: TGTGCCAGCAGCGTAGCGGGAGGGGTGGTAAATGAGCAGTTCTTC.

This clone has ten or more counts. Additional DNA sequences in this sample encode the identical CDR3. The chain joins TRBV28 to TRBJ2-3; 9 bases are a match to TRBD1. V shed 6 bases and J 0 bases; nucleotides not matched to a gene: 4. CDR1 is MDHEN and CDR2 is SYDVKM in the germline V gene. The CDR3 covers 15 residues. The CDR3 region has the DNA TGTGCCAGCAGGGGACAGGGAATAAGCACAGATACGCAGTATTTT. Residues: CASRGQGISTDTQYF.

The table lists this clone with many counts. The chain uses TRBV30 and TRBJ2-2, with D unresolved. This CDR3 has 15 residues. Germline CDR1 GTSNPN, CDR2 SVGIG (reference sequence). The ends were cut back, 3 bases at V and 3 bases at J, with 14 bases in the middle. The CDR3 DNA follows: TGTGCCTGGAGCGAAGGGCTAGGCTACACCGGGGAGCTGTTTTTT. This encodes CAWSEGLGYTGELFF.

The sample holds many counts of this clone. The chain carries TRBV3-1 and TRBJ2-5; D might be TRBD2 (6 bases). The CDR3 is made up of 15 amino acids. Germline V gene sequence: CDR1 LGHDT, CDR2 YNNKEL (reference sequence). V was pared by 3 bases and J by 2 bases, with 13 bases between. CDR3 protein: CASSHSGGPQETQYF. The DNA of the CDR3 is TGTGCCAGCAGCCATAGCGGCGGCCCACAAGAGACCCAGTACTTC.

This clone was observed at least ten times. This chain links TRBV10-1 with TRBJ2-1; 7 positions match TRBD1. Germline V CDR1 and CDR2: WNHNN, SYGVQD (reference sequence). The CDR3 length is 17 residues. V lost 1 base to trimming and J lost 6 bases; unmatched junction nucleotides: 12. As DNA, the CDR3 is TGCGCCAGCAGTGAGTTCGGTGGAGGACAGGTGCCCAATGAGCAGTTCTTC. It translates to CASSEFGGGQVPNEQFF.

This clone appeared many times. The chain is built from TRBV6-1 and TRBJ2-2; D possibly uses TRBD1 or TRBD2 (6 bases each). The CDR3 consists of 13 residues. V lost 7 bases, J lost 2 bases, and 8 bases lay in between. Germline-derived CDR1 and CDR2 are MNHNS and SASEGT. The CDR3 nucleotides read TGTGCCAGCACCGGGGGCAACACCGGGGAGCTGTTTTTT. Its protein is CASTGGNTGELFF.

This clone was recorded at least ten times. This chain links TRBV7-8 with TRBJ2-7; possibly TRBD1 or TRBD2 for D (6 bases each). Looked up from germline, CDR1 is SGHVS and CDR2 is FQNEAQ. V lost 4 bases and J lost 3, with 16 bases in between. This CDR3 comprises 15 residues. The chain's CDR3 is CASSSRVGGNYEQYF. The DNA for the CDR3 is TGTGCCAGCAGCTCCAGAGTGGGGGGCAACTACGAGCAGTACTTC.

The sample holds many counts of this clone. The V call is TRBV29-1, the J call TRBJ1-2; possibly TRBD1 for D (6 bases). V was shortened by 6 bases and J by 1 base, with 15 bases between the two germline ends. CDR1 is SQVTM, CDR2 ANQGSEA, per germline. The CDR3 runs to 14 residues. The chain's CDR3 is CSVGKGGFNYGYTF. Here the CDR3 DNA reads TGCAGCGTCGGCAAGGGGGGATTTAACTATGGCTACACCTTC.

This clone was observed many times. V gene TRBV27 combines with J gene TRBJ1-1, with TRBD1 identical over 7 bases. The germline gives CDR1 MNHEY, CDR2 SMNVEV (reference sequence). V lost 4 bases, J lost 8 bases, and 10 bases stayed unmatched. The CDR3 loop spans 14 amino acids. The CDR3 DNA follows: TGTGCCAGCAGTTCCAACCCGGGACAGTTCGAAGCTTTCTTT. It yields the protein CASSSNPGQFEAFF.

Ten or more counts support this clone. V gene TRBV7-8 combines with J gene TRBJ2-1; a weak D match, TRBD2 (6 bases). CDR3 length: 16 residues. Germline V gene lookup returns CDR1 SGHVS and CDR2 FQNEAQ. Trimming took off 7 bases at V and 1 base at J, with 17 bases between the two ends. CDR3 sequence (DNA): TGTGCCAGCACCCCGGGGGTAGCGTCGTCCTACAATGAGCAGTTCTTC. As protein: CASTPGVASSYNEQFF.

This clone has a count of ten or more. The rearrangement joins TRBV9 to TRBJ2-7; D unclear. V lost 0 bases, J lost 4 bases, and 8 bases lay in between. This CDR3 comprises 13 residues. Looked up from germline, CDR1 is SGDLS and CDR2 is YYNGEE. The CDR3 sequence: CASSVAPVYEQYF. The CDR3 DNA sequence: TGTGCCAGCAGCGTAGCCCCGGTGTACGAGCAGTACTTC.

In this sample, this clone turned up many times. The genes are TRBV6-1 and TRBJ1-3; D uncertain. Germline V gives CDR1 MNHNS, CDR2 SASEGT. This CDR3 has 13 amino acids. V was trimmed by 5 bases and J by 3 bases, leaving 8 bases between them. This chain's CDR3 is CASSPLIGNTIYF. The CDR3 DNA reads TGTGCCAGCAGTCCCCTTATTGGAAACACCATATATTTT.

The V gene is TRBV7-3, the J gene TRBJ2-7; D is unresolved. The germline gives CDR1 SGHTA, CDR2 FQGTGA. Deletions cut 6 bases from V and 0 bases from J, with 12 bases between. The CDR3 consists of 14 residues. CDR3 bases: TGTGCCAGCAGGGTAGCTCGTGGCTCCTACGAGCAGTACTTC. Translation gives CASRVARGSYEQYF.

This clone was observed many times. The chain is built from TRBV19 and TRBJ1-1; unclear D gene. From germline, CDR1 is LNHDA and CDR2 SQIVND (reference sequence). The CDR3 is 13 amino acids. V lost 1 base to trimming and J lost 0 bases, with 3 bases between them. Written as DNA, the CDR3 is TGTGCCAGTAGTATAGTGATGAACACTGAAGCTTTCTTT. As protein: CASSIVMNTEAFF.

This clone was seen only a few times. Other DNA sequences in the same sample also yield this CDR3. This sequence joins TRBV5-6 and TRBJ2-5; D may be TRBD1 (6 bases). The germline gives CDR1 SGHDT, CDR2 YYEEEE. The CDR3 covers 15 residues. With 5 bases removed from V and 2 bases from J, the gap between germline ends came to 16 bases. The CDR3 bases are TGTGCCAGCAGTGGTAGGGGGATCCGTCAAGAGACCCAGTACTTC. The encoded protein is CASSGRGIRQETQYF.

This clone was seen repeatedly, ten times or more. The rearrangement joins TRBV5-1 to TRBJ2-7, with 9 bases that match TRBD1. This CDR3 comprises 14 residues. Germline-derived CDR1 and CDR2 are SGHRS and YFSETQ. Germline trimming cut 7 bases from V and 1 base from J; bases unmatched to any gene: 6. The CDR3 DNA reads TGCGCCAGCGGATCGACAGGGGGTTCCTACGAGCAGTACTTC. Its protein product is CASGSTGGSYEQYF.

Details on this clone: A much larger clone is a single base away; this may be a read error. This sequence joins TRBV11-1 and TRBJ2-1; 8 positions match TRBD2. V shed 6 bases, J shed 9 bases, and the junction held 13 bases outside the gene matches. The CDR3 is 15 residues long. Germline V gene data show CDR1 as SGHAT and CDR2 as FQDESV (reference sequence). CDR3 loop: CASRPPGLGWSEQFF. The DNA for the CDR3 is TGTGCCAGCAGACCTCCGGGACTAGGATGGAGTGAGCAGTTCTTC.

This clone was counted ten times or more. This sample also contains other DNA sequences that code for the same CDR3. J is TRBJ2-4 and V is TRBV6-1, with D maybe TRBD2 (7 bases). Germline V gene data show CDR1 as MNHNS and CDR2 as SASEGT. This CDR3 has 17 amino acids. The V end lost 2 bases, the J end lost 3 bases, and 17 bases lay between the germline ends. The CDR3 here is CASSETVVGGGKNIQYF. In DNA, the CDR3 is TGTGCCAGCAGTGAAACCGTAGTGGGAGGGGGCAAAAACATTCAGTACTTC.